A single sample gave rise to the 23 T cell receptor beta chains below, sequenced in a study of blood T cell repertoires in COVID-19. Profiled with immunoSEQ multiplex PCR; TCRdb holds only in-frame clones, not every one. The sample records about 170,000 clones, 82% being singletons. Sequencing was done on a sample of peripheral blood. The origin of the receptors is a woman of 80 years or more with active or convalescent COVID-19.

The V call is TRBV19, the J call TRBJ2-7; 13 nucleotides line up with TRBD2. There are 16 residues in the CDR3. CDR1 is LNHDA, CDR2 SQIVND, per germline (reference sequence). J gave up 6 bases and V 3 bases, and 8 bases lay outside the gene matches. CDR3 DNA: TGTGCCAGTAGTATCAACTCCGGGACTAGCGGGATCGAGCAGTACTTC. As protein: CASSINSGTSGIEQYF. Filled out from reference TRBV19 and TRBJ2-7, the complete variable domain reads DGGITQSPKYLFRKEGQNVTLSCEQNLNHDAMYWYRQDPGQGLRLIYYSQIVNDFQKGDIAEGYSVSREKKESFPLTVTSAQKNPTAFYLCASSINSGTSGIEQYFGPGTRLTVT.

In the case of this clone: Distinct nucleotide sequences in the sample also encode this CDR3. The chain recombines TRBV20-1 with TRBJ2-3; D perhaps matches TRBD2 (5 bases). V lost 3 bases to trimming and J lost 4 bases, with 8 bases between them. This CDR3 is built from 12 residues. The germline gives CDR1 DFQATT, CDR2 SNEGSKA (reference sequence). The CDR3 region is CSASLAADTQYF. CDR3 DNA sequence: TGCAGTGCTAGTCTAGCCGCAGATACGCAGTATTTT.

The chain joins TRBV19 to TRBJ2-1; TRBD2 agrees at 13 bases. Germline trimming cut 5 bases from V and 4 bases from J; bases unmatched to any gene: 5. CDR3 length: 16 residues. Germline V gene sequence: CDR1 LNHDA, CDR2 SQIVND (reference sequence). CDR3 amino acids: CASSEGTSGKYNEQFF. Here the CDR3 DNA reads TGTGCCAGTAGTGAAGGGACTAGCGGGAAATACAATGAGCAGTTCTTC.

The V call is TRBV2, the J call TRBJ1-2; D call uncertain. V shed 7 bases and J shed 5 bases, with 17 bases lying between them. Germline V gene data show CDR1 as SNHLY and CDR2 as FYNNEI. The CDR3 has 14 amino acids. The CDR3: CASTYGGEEYGYTF. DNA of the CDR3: TGTGCCAGCACCTATGGTGGGGAGGAGTATGGCTACACCTTC.

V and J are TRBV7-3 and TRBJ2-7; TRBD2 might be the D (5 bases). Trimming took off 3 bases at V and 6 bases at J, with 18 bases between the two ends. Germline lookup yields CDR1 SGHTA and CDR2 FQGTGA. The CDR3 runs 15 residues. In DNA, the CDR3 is TGTGCCAGCAGCTTCCATAGCGCACCCTGGGGCGAGCAGTACTTC. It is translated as CASSFHSAPWGEQYF.

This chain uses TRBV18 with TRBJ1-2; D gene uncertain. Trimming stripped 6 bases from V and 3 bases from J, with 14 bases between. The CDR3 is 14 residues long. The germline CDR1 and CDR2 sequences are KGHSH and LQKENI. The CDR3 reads CASSQDGDHYGYTF. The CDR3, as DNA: TGTGCCAGCTCCCAGGACGGGGATCACTATGGCTACACCTTC.

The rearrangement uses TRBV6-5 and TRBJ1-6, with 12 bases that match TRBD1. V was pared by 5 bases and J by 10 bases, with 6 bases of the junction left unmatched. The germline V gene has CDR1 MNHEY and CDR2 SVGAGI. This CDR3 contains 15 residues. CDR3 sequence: CASSTRDRGPSPLHF. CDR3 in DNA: TGTGCCAGCAGTACAAGGGACAGGGGGCCCTCACCCCTCCACTTT.

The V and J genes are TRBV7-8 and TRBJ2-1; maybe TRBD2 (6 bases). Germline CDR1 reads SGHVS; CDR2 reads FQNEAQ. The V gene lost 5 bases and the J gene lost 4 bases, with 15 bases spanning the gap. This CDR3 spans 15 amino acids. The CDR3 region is CASSPWEASYNEQFF. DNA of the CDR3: TGTGCCAGCAGCCCCTGGGAGGCTTCTTACAATGAGCAGTTCTTC. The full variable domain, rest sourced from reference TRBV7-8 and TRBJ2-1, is GAGVSQSPRYKVAKRGQDVALRCDPISGHVSLFWYQQALGQGPEFLTYFQNEAQLDKSGLPSDRFFAERPEGSVSTLKIQRTQQEDSAVYLCASSPWEASYNEQFFGPGTRLTVL.

The CDR3 nucleotides read TGTGCCACCAGTGAGTCGGGACAGGGAAAGAACTATGGCTACACCTTC. Amino acids: CATSESGQGKNYGYTF. The genes are TRBV24-1 and TRBJ1-2; 9 bases agree with TRBD1. CDR1 is KGHDR, CDR2 SFDVKD, per germline. The CDR3 spans 16 residues. Trimming took 4 bases from V and 2 from J; bases not matched to a gene: 7.

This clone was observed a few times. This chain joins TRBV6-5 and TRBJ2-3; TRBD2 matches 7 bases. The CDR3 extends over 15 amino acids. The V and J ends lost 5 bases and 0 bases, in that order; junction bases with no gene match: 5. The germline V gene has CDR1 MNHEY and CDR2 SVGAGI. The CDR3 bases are TGTGCCAGCAGTCCTAGCGGTGCTAGCACAGATACGCAGTATTTT. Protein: CASSPSGASTDTQYF.

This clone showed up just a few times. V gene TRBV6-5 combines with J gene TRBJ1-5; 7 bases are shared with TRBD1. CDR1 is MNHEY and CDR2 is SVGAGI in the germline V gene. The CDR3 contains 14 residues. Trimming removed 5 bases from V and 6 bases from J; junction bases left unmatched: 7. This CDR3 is CASSLGGRGQPQHF. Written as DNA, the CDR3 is TGTGCCAGCAGTCTAGGGGGCAGGGGTCAGCCCCAGCATTTT.

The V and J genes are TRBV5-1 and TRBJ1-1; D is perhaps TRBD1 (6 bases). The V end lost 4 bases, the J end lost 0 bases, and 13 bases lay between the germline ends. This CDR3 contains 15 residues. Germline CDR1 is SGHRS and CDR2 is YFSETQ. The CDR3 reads CASSKIQGMNTEAFF. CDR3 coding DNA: TGCGCCAGCAGCAAGATACAGGGTATGAACACTGAAGCTTTCTTT.

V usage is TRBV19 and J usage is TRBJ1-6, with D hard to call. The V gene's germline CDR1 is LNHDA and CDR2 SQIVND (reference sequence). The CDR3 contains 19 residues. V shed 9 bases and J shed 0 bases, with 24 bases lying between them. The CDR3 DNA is TGTGCCAGCAAAGACGTGGAGGTACCTGGGAGCTCCTATAATTCACCCCTCCACTTT. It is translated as CASKDVEVPGSSYNSPLHF.

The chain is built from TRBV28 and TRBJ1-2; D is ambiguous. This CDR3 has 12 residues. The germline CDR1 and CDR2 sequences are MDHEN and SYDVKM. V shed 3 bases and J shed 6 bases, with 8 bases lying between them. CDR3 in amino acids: CASSFRRDGYTF. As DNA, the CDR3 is TGTGCCAGCAGTTTCCGGAGGGATGGCTACACCTTC.

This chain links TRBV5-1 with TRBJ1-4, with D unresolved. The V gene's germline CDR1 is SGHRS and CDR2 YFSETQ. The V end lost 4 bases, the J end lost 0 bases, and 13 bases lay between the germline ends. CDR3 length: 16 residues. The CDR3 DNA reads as TGCGCCAGCAGCCAGGACGGGGATGCAACTAATGAAAAACTGTTTTTT. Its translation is CASSQDGDATNEKLFF.

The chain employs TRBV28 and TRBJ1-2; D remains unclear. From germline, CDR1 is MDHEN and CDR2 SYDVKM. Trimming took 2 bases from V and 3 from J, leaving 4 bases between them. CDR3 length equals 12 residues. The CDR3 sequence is CASSLEYYGYTF. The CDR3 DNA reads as TGTGCCAGCAGTTTAGAGTACTATGGCTACACCTTC.

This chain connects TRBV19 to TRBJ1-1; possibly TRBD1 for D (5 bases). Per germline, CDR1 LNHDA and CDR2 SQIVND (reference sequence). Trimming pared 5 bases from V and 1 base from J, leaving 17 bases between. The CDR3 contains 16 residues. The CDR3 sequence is CASSAPWQGANTEAFF. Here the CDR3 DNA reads TGTGCCAGTAGTGCCCCCTGGCAGGGTGCGAACACTGAAGCTTTCTTT.

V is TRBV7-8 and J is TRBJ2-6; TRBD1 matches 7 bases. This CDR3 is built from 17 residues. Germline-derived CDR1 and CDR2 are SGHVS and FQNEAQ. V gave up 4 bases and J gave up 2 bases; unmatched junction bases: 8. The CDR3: CASSSRTGRAGANVLTF. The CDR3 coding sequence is TGTGCCAGCAGCTCGAGGACAGGCCGGGCTGGGGCCAACGTCCTGACTTTC.

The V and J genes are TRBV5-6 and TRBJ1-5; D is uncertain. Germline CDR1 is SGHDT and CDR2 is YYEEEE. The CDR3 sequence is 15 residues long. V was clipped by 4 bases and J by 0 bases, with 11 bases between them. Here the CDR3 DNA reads TGTGCCAGCAGCCGAAGGACTTATAGCAATCAGCCCCAGCATTTT. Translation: CASSRRTYSNQPQHF.

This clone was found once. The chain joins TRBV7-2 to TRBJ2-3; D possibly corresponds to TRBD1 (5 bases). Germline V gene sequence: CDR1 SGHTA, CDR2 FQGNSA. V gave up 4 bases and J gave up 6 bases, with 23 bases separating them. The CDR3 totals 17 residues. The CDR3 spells CASSSPFRTGGVDTQYF. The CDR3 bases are TGTGCCAGCAGCTCTCCATTTCGCACAGGCGGTGTTGATACGCAGTATTTT.

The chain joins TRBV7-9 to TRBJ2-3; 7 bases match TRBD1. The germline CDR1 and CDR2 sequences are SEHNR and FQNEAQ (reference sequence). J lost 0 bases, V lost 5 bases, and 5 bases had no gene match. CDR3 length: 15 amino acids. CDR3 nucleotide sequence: TGTGCCAGCAGCGATGACAGGGCTAGCACAGATACGCAGTATTTT. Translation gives CASSDDRASTDTQYF.

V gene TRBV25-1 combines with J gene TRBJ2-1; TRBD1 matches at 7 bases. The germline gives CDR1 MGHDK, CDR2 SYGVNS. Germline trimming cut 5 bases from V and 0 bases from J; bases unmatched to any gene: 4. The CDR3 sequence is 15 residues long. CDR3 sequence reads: CASSQTGTSYNEQFF. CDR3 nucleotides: TGTGCCAGCAGTCAGACAGGGACCTCCTACAATGAGCAGTTCTTC. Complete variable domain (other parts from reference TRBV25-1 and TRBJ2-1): EADIYQTPRYLVIGTGKKITLECSQTMGHDKMYWYQQDPGMELHLIHYSYGVNSTEKGDLSSESTVSRIRTEHFPLTLESARPSHTSQYLCASSQTGTSYNEQFFGPGTRLTVL.

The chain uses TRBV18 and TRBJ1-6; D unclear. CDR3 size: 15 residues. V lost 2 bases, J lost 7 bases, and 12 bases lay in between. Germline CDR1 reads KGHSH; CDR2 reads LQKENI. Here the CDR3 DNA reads TGTGCCAGCTCACCATATGAGCCCCCAAATTCACCCCTCCACTTT. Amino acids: CASSPYEPPNSPLHF.